The rows below give T cell receptor beta chains drawn from one sample of a study of stem cell transplantation in POMP-related autoinflammatory disease. TCRdb keeps only in-frame clones here, not all; method: immunoSEQ multiplex PCR. The sample shows tens of thousands of clones, roughly 91% of them seen only once. The specimen was CD4+ T cells from PBMCs, collected after stem cell transplantation. These receptors all come from a human patient with POMP-related autoinflammation and immune dysregulation (PRAID). Some T cells may be graft donor cells. Each CDR3 is given with its conserved first and last residue. Each record gives: V gene, J gene, clone size, D gene, CDR3 DNA, CDR3 protein. The D gene is left open where the match is weak. Clone size is stated in some rows and not others, as once, few, many or a class when expanded.

TRBV6-1	TRBJ2-6	-	-	TGTGCCAGCAGTGAACGGCACCCTGGGGCCAACGTCCTGACTTTC	CASSERHPGANVLTF
TRBV2	TRBJ2-5	-	-	TGTGCCAGCAGGAGGAGGGTTTCCCTCCAAGAGACCCAGTACTTC	CASRRRVSLQETQYF
TRBV28	TRBJ2-1	-	TRBD2	TGTGCCAGCAGTTTACCCTCTACTAGCGGAGTAACCCACAATGAGCAGTTCTTC	CASSLPSTSGVTHNEQFF
TRBV5-1	TRBJ2-7	-	TRBD1	TGCGCCAGCAGCTTGGTGGGGACAGATGAATACGAGCAGTACTTC	CASSLVGTDEYEQYF
TRBV5-4	TRBJ2-3	-	-	TGTGCCAGCCAGGGGGGACTCAGCACAGATACGCAGTATTTT	CASQGGLSTDTQYF
TRBV2	TRBJ1-4	-	TRBD1	TGTGCCAGCAGTGACCTCCCAGGGGGCGCGAATGAAAAACTGTTTTTT	CASSDLPGGANEKLFF
TRBV19	TRBJ2-7	-	TRBD2	TGTGCCAGTAGTACAAGACTAGCGGATGAGCAGTACTTC	CASSTRLADEQYF
TRBV18	TRBJ2-3	-	-	TGTGCCAGCTCACCAAGAGACAGCATAGGGGATACGCAGTATTTT	CASSPRDSIGDTQYF
TRBV29-1	TRBJ2-5	-	-	TGCAGCGTAGCCAGGGGGGATTTGGAGACCCAGTACTTC	CSVARGDLETQYF
TRBV5-1	TRBJ2-7	-	-	TGCGCCAGCAGCTCGACGGGATCCTACGAGCAGTACTTC	CASSSTGSYEQYF
TRBV28	TRBJ2-5	-	-	TGTGCCAGCAGTTTTATTGGGGTTCAAGAGACCCAGTACTTC	CASSFIGVQETQYF
TRBV28	TRBJ1-2	-	-	TGTGCCAGCAGTTTATTCCCACCCGGACGAGTGGGGGGCTACACCTTC	CASSLFPPGRVGGYTF
TRBV5-1	TRBJ2-3	-	-	TGCGCCAGCAGCTTGATGACAGTCCCTAGCACAGATACGCAGTATTTT	CASSLMTVPSTDTQYF
TRBV5-5	TRBJ2-1	-	TRBD2	TGTGCCAGCAGCTATAGCGGGAGTTCCTACAATGAGCAGTTCTTC	CASSYSGSSYNEQFF
TRBV14	TRBJ2-3	-	TRBD2	TGTGCCAGCAGCCAAGATGGGATACTAGCGGGTAGTCGCACAGATACGCAGTATTTT	CASSQDGILAGSRTDTQYF
TRBV19	TRBJ2-3	-	-	TGTGCCAGTAAGCCCAGGTTGGGTTTGGGCACAGATACGCAGTATTTT	CASKPRLGLGTDTQYF
TRBV2	TRBJ2-5	once	TRBD1	TGTGCCAGCAGCCGGGACAGACAAGAGACCCAGTACTTC	CASSRDRQETQYF
TRBV5-1	TRBJ1-4	-	-	TGCGCCAGCAGCTTGGACCCCATTGCAACTAATGAAAAACTGTTTTTT	CASSLDPIATNEKLFF
TRBV9	TRBJ2-1	once	TRBD2	TGTGCCAGCAGCACCGGGCCGCTAGCGGACTACATAGTGAATGAGCAGTTCTTC	CASSTGPLADYIVNEQFF
TRBV6-5	TRBJ1-5	-	-	TGTGCCAGCAGTACAAATCAGGACCAGCCCCAGCATTTT	CASSTNQDQPQHF
TRBV18	TRBJ2-5	-	-	TGTGCCAGCTCACCACCGAATGCCTACCAAGAGACCCAGTACTTC	CASSPPNAYQETQYF
TRBV11-2	TRBJ2-3	-	-	TGTGCCAGCAGCTACGACAGCCCTTCCACAGATACGCAGTATTTT	CASSYDSPSTDTQYF
TRBV28	TRBJ1-3	-	TRBD1	TGTGCCAGCAGTGTTCCGGGACAGGGCTCTGGAAACACCATATATTTT	CASSVPGQGSGNTIYF
TRBV24-1	TRBJ2-3	-	-	TGTGCCACCGGTCTCCAGGGAAGTACGGCAGATACGCAGTATTTT	CATGLQGSTADTQYF
TRBV6-1	TRBJ2-3	-	-	TGTGCCAGCAGTGAAATGGGGCCCAATACGCAGTATTTT	CASSEMGPNTQYF
TRBV24-1	TRBJ2-1	-	TRBD2	TGTGCCACCAGTGATGCTAGCGGCCCCTCCTACAATGAGCAGTTCTTC	CATSDASGPSYNEQFF
TRBV5-1	TRBJ2-1	-	-	TGCGCCAGCAGACCAGGGGTCCCTACGGATGAGCAGTTCTTC	CASRPGVPTDEQFF
TRBV5-1	TRBJ2-5	once	-	TGCGCCAGCAGCTTGGGCAGCCGACGAGAGACCCAGTACTTC	CASSLGSRRETQYF